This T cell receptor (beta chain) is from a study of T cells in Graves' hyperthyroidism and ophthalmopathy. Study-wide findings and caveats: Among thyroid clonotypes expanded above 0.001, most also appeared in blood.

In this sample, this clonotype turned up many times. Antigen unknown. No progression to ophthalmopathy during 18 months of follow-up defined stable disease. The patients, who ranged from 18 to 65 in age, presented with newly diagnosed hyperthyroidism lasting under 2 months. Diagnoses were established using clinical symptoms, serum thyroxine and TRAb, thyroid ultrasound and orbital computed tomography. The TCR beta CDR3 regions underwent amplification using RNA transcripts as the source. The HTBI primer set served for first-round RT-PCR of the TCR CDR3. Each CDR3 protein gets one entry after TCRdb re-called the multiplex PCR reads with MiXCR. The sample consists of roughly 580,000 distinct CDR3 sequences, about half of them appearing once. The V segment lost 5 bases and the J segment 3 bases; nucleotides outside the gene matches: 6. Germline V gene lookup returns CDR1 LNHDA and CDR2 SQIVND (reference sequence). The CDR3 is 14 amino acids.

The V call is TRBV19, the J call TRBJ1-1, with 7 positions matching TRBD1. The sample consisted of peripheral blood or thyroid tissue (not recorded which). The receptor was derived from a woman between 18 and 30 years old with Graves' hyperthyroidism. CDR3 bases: TGTGCCAGTAGTCGTGACAGGGAGGACACTGAAGCTTTCTTT. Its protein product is CASSRDREDTEAFF. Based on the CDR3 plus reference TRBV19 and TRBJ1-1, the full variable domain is DGGITQSPKYLFRKEGQNVTLSCEQNLNHDAMYWYRQDPGQGLRLIYYSQIVNDFQKGDIAEGYSVSREKKESFPLTVTSAQKNPTAFYLCASSRDREDTEAFFGQGTRLTVV.